This section outlines one T cell receptor beta chain sequence together with its context. Its target is unknown. A much larger clonotype is one base distant, so this may be a read error. TCRdb reprocessed the RT-PCR reads with MiXCR, giving one entry per CDR3 protein. The sample includes about 530,000 distinct CDR3 sequences, 12% seen only once; the top ten take approximately 10%. Trimming stripped 7 bases from V and 4 bases from J, with 11 bases between. The CDR3 sequence is 13 residues long. This entry comes from a study of response to subunit inactivated influenza vaccine. The study, taken as a whole, reports: Few new T cells, the authors suggested, are recruited by each seasonal influenza vaccination.

V is TRBV12-3 or TRBV12-4 and J is TRBJ1-5; TRBD1 might be the D (5 bases). This specimen consisted of PBMCs from blood, obtained on the day of vaccination. This clonotype was sampled from a man aged 50 or older who received an inactivated influenza vaccine. The CDR3 DNA sequence: TGTGCCAGCAATTGGGAGGGGAATCAGCCCCAGCATTTT. Protein sequence: CASNWEGNQPQHF.